This T cell receptor beta chain appears in the sequencing data of a study of OX40 agonist ivuxolimab in advanced cancers. TCRdb's table, derived via immunoSEQ multiplex PCR, lists solely in-frame clones and lacks some. The data show over 55,000 clones, less than 95% seen once. Comment on this clone: Its antigen is currently unknown.

Study-level results: At doses 0.1 to 3.0 mg/kg, CD4+ and CD8+ clones expanded. Relative to CD4+, CD8+ T cells held more expanded clones on average.

The CDR3 has 15 residues. Germline CDR1 and CDR2: SGHNT and YYREEE (reference sequence). V dropped 6 bases and J dropped 4 bases, with 17 bases sitting between them. The rearrangement links TRBV5-4 to TRBJ2-1; D possibly matches TRBD1 or TRBD2 (7 bases each). This TCR came from an adult with an advanced solid tumor such as melanoma, head and neck, liver or kidney cancer. The material was CD4+ or CD8+ T cells sorted from blood, obtained in a trial of the OX40 agonist ivuxolimab. The CDR3 region has the DNA TGTGCCAGCACTCCTCAGGGGGGGCAATACAATGAGCAGTTCTTC. This codes for CASTPQGGQYNEQFF.